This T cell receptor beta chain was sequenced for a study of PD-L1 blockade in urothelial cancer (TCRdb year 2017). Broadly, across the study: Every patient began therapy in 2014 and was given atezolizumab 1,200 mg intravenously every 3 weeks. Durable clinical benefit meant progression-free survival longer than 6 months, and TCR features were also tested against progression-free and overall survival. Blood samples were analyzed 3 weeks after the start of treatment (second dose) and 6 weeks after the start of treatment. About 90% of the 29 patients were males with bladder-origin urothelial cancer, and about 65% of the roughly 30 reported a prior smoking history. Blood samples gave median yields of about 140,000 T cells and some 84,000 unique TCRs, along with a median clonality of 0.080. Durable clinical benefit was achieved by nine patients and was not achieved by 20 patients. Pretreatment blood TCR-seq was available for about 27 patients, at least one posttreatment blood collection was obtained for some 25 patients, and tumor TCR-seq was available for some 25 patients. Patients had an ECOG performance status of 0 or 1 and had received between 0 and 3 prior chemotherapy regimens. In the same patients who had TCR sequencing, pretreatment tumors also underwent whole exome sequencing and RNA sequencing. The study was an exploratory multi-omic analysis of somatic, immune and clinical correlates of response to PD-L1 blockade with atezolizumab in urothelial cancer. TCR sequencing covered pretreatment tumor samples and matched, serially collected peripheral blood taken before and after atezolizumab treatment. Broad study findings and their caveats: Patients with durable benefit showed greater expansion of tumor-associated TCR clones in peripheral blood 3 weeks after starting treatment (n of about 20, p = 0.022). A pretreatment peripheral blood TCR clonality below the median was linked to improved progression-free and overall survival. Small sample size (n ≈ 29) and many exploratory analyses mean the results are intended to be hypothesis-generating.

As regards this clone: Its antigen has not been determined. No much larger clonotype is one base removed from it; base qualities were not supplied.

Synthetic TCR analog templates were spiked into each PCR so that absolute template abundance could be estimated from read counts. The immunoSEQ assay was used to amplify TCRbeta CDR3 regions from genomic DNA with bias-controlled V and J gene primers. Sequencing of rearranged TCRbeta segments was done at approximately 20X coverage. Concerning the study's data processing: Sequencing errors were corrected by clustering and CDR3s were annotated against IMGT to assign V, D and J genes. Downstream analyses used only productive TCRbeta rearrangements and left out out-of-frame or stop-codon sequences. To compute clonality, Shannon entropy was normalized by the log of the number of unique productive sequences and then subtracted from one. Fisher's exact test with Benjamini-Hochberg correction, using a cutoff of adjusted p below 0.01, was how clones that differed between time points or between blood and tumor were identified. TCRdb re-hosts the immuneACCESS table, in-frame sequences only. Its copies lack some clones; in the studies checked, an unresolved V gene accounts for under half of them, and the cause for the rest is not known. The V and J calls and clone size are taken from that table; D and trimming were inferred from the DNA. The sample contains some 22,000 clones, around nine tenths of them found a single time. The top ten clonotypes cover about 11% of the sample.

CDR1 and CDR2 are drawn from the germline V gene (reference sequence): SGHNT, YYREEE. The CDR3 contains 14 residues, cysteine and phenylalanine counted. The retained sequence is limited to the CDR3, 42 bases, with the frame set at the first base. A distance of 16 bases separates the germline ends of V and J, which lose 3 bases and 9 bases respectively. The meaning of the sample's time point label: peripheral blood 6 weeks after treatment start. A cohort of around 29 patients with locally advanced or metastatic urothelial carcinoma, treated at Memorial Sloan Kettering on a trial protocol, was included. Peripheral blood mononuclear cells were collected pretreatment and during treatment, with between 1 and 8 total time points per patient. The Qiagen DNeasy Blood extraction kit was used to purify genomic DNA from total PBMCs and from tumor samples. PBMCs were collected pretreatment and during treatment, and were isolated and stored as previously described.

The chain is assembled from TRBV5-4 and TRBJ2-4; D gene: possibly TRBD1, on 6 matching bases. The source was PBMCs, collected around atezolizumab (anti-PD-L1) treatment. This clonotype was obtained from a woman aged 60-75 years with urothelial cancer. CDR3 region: CASSSSGTSRIQYF. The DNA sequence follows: TGTGCCAGCAGCTCCTCCGGGACATCGCGCATTCAGTACTTC.